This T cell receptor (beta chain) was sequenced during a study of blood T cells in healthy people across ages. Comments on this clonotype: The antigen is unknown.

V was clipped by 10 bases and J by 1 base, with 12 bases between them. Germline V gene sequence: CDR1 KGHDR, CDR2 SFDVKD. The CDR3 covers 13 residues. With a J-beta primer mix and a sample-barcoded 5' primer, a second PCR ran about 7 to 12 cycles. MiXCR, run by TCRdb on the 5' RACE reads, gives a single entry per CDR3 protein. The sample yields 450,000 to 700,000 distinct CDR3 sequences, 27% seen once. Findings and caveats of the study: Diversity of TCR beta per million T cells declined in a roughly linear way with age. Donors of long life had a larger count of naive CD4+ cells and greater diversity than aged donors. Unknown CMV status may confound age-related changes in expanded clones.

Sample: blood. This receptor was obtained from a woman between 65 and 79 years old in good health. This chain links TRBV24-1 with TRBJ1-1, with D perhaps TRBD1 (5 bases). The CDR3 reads CATQRQSNTEAFF. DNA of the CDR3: TGTGCCACTCAGCGACAGTCGAACACTGAAGCTTTCTTT.